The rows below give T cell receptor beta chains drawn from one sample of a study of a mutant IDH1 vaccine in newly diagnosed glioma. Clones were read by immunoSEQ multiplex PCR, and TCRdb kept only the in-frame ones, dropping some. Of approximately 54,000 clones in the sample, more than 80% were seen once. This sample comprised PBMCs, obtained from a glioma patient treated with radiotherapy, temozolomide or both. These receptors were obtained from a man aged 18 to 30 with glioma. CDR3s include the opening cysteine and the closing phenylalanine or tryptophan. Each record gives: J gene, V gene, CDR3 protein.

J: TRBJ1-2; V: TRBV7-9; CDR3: CASSSGGSLVGYTF
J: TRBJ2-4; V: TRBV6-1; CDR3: CASSVILAKNIQYF
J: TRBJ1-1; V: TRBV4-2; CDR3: CASSQGRNLMNTEAFF
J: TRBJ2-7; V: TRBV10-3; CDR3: CAINRQGRNEQYF
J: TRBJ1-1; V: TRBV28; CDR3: CASSLPHRASQAFF
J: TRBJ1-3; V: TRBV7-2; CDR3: CASSWDRNTIYF
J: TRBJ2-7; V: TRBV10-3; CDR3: CAISEADRSSYEQYF
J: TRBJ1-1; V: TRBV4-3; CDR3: CASSHTGAEAFF
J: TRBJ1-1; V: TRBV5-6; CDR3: CASSFAGTGHFQGAFF
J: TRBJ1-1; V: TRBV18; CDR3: CASSVVRGMNTEAFF
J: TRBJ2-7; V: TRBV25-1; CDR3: CASSDSRSDRTEQYF
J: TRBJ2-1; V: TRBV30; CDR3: CAWMWQASGVSSYNEQFF
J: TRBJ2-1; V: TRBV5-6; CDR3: CASSFDTVGYNEQFF
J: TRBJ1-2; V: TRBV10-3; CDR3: CAISDTAYGYTF
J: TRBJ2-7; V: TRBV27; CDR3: CASSARAPYEQYF
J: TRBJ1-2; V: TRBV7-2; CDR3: CASSLAEGGAHYGYTF
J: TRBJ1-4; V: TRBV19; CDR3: CASSTWDSPNEKLFF
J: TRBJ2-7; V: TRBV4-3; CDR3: CASSQDSLSYEQYF
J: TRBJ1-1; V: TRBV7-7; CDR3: CASSLDQNTEAFF
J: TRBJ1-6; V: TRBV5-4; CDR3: CASSLGRESLHF
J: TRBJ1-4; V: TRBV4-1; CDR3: CASSQEAIGGEKLFF
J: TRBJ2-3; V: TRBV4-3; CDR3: CASSLWTESTDTQYF
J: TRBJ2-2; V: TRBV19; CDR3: CASRAPRHSTFGELFF
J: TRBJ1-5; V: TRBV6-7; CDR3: CASSYPGRNQPQHF
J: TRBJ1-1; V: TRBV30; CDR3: CAWSGTGGATEAFF
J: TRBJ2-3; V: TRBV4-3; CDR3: CASSQAARGTSGADTQYF
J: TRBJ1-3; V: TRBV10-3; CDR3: CASLGVVSGNTIYF
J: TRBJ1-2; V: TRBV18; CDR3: CASSPTGINYGYTF
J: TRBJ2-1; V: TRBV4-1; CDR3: CASSRTSSLYNEQFF
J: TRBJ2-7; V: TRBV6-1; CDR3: CASSETSGSSYEQYF
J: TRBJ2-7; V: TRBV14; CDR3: CASSPRRGVHEQYF
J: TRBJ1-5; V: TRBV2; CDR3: CASSAGTEYQPQHF
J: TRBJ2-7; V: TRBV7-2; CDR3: CASSLETGAYEQYF
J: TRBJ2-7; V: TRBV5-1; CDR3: CASSLSGQFYEQYF
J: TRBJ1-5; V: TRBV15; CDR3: CATSRVTGGQPQHF
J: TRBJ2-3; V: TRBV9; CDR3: CASSVTRTGGVSSTDTQYF
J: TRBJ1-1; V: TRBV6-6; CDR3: CASSYPTGAMNTEAFF
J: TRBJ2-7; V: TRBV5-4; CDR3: CASSFHTEQYF
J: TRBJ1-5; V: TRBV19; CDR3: CASVQGPNQPQHF
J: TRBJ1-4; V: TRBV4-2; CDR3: CASSQDFGTFNEKLFF
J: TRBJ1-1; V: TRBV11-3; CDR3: CASSPTGNTEAFF
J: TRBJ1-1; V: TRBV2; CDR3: CASTPSSYTEAFF
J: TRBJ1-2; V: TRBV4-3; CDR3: CASSQEEGARYGYTF
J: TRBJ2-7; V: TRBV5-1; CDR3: CASSLGLGLVADEQYF
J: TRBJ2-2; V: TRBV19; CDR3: CASSQQGVGTGELFF
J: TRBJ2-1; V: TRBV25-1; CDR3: CASSRVRTEQFF
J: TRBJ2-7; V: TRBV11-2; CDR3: CASSGSPSGQYEQYF
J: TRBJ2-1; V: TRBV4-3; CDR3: CASSQDGRDEQFF
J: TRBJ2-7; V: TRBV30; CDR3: CAWSSGTGTYEQYF
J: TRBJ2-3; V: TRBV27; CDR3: CAVLAGGPTGTDTQYF
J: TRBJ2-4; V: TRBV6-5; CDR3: CASSSRDKIAKNIQYF
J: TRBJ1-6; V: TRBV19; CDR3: CASSIDVVRGSPLHF